One and the same sample provided the 15 T cell receptor beta chains below, sequenced in a study of OX40 agonist ivuxolimab in advanced cancers. Some clones are missing from TCRdb's copy, which holds only in-frame ones; the method was immunoSEQ multiplex PCR. This table holds 7,900 or so clones, over 60% found once. The source material was CD4+ or CD8+ T cells sorted from blood, sampled in a trial of the OX40 agonist ivuxolimab. Receptor source: an adult with an advanced solid tumor such as melanoma, head and neck, liver or kidney cancer.

This clone occurred once. The chain couples TRBV2 to TRBJ2-2, with no clear D. In germline, CDR1 is SNHLY, CDR2 FYNNEI. The V end lost 6 bases, the J end lost 2 bases, and 19 bases lay between the germline ends. There are 17 residues in the CDR3. CDR3 bases: TGTGCCAGCAGGTGGAGTAGCTTAAACTTAAACACCGGGGAGCTGTTTTTT. It specifies CASRWSSLNLNTGELFF.

The chain uses TRBV2 and TRBJ1-1, with 7 positions matching TRBD1. CDR1 and CDR2 (germline): SNHLY, FYNNEI. The V and J ends lost 7 bases and 5 bases, in that order; junction bases with no gene match: 13. The CDR3 contains 15 residues. The CDR3: CASIPQGKKGTEAFF. CDR3 DNA sequence: TGTGCCAGCATTCCACAGGGGAAGAAGGGGACTGAAGCTTTCTTT.

The rearrangement links TRBV4-3 to TRBJ2-7; D is perhaps TRBD2 (5 bases). This CDR3 spans 15 amino acids. Germline lookup yields CDR1 LGHNA and CDR2 YSLEER. Deletions cut 3 bases from V and 0 bases from J, with 12 bases between. The CDR3 DNA reads TGCGCCAGCAGCCAGGGGAGAGGAAGCTCCTACGAGCAGTACTTC. Protein: CASSQGRGSSYEQYF.

This clone was seen more than once but under ten times. The CDR3 sequence is CASSLAQWEGADTQYF. The CDR3 DNA reads as TGTGCCAGCAGCTTAGCGCAGTGGGAGGGGGCAGATACGCAGTATTTT. The chain recombines TRBV7-2 with TRBJ2-3; the D gene is possibly TRBD2 (7 bases). Trimming took off 0 bases at V and 4 bases at J, with 14 bases between the two ends. The CDR3 is 16 residues long. Per the germline V gene, CDR1 is SGHTA and CDR2 is FQGNSA. The full variable domain, in which reference TRBV7-2 and TRBJ2-3 provide the parts outside the CDR3, is GAGVSQSPSNKVTEKGKDVELRCDPISGHTALYWYRQSLGQGLEFLIYFQGNSAPDKSGLPSDRFSAERTGGSVSTLTIQRTQQEDSAVYLCASSLAQWEGADTQYFGPGTRLTVL.

This clone was found a few times. The chain couples TRBV14 to TRBJ1-1; D not certain. CDR3 length: 13 residues. Germline V gives CDR1 SGHDN, CDR2 FVKESK. Between the trimmed V and J ends, which lost 3 bases and 4 bases, there was a span of 9 bases. This chain's CDR3 is CASSQWTGTEAFF. The CDR3, as DNA: TGTGCCAGCAGCCAGTGGACGGGCACTGAAGCTTTCTTT.

This rearrangement joins TRBV28 to TRBJ1-1; tentative D call: TRBD1 (5 bases). Trimming left V 8 bases short and J 4 bases short, with 20 bases between. Germline V gene sequence: CDR1 MDHEN, CDR2 SYDVKM. The CDR3 is made up of 15 amino acids. The CDR3 sequence: CASSLGPGRSTEAFF. The CDR3 nucleotides are TGTGCCAGCTCCCTAGGCCCGGGGCGGAGCACTGAAGCTTTCTTT.

In nucleotides, the CDR3 is TGTGCCAGCAGTTATCCTTATAGCAATCAGCCCCAGCATTTT. Translation: CASSYPYSNQPQHF. V usage is TRBV28 and J usage is TRBJ1-5; D gene unclear. CDR3 size: 14 residues. V was shortened by 4 bases and J by 0 bases, with 7 bases between the two germline ends. Germline V gives CDR1 MDHEN, CDR2 SYDVKM.

V is TRBV7-9 and J is TRBJ1-2; D is unclear. The V end was cut by 2 bases, the J end by 4 bases, with 8 bases between. CDR3 size: 13 residues. Germline CDR1 and CDR2: SEHNR and FQNEAQ (reference sequence). The DNA for the CDR3 is TGTGCCAGCAGCTTAAACAGAGTCTATGGCTACACCTTC. Protein sequence: CASSLNRVYGYTF.

The sample holds a few counts of this clone. J is TRBJ1-5 and V is TRBV4-3, with D possibly being TRBD1 (6 bases). The ends were cut back, 5 bases at V and 5 bases at J, with 13 bases in the middle. The CDR3 totals 14 residues. Germline V gene data show CDR1 as LGHNA and CDR2 as YSLEER. CDR3 amino acids: CASSYTTGHQPQHF. As DNA, the CDR3 is TGCGCCAGCAGCTACACGACAGGCCATCAGCCCCAGCATTTT.

This clone was detected a few times. This chain connects TRBV4-3 to TRBJ1-5, with D uncertain. CDR1 is LGHNA and CDR2 is YSLEER in the germline V gene. V gave up 4 bases and J gave up 0 bases, with 16 bases separating them. This CDR3 has 17 residues. The CDR3 reads CASSPTLGFYSNQPQHF. The DNA of the CDR3 is TGCGCCAGCAGCCCCACCCTGGGGTTCTATAGCAATCAGCCCCAGCATTTT.

This clone was seen just once. The rearrangement joins TRBV29-1 to TRBJ2-7; D is undetermined. V gave up 6 bases and J gave up 2 bases, with 17 bases separating them. There are 14 residues in the CDR3. CDR1 is SQVTM, CDR2 ANQGSEA, per germline. CDR3 in amino acids: CSVRTTDSAYEQYF. CDR3 bases: TGCAGCGTCCGAACAACAGACTCAGCCTACGAGCAGTACTTC.

V and J are TRBV15 and TRBJ1-1, with D perhaps matching TRBD1 (6 bases). The CDR3 is 15 amino acids. Trimming stripped 3 bases from V and 1 base from J, with 12 bases between. Germline CDR1 LNHNV, CDR2 YYDKDF (reference sequence). Written as DNA, the CDR3 is TGTGCCACCAGCAGTTTTAGGACAGAGAACACTGAAGCTTTCTTT. It encodes CATSSFRTENTEAFF.

This rearrangement joins TRBV18 to TRBJ2-5, with TRBD2 as a possible D gene (6 bases). This CDR3 is 15 amino acids long. Trimming left V 4 bases short and J 2 bases short, with 14 bases between. Per germline, CDR1 KGHSH and CDR2 LQKENI. The CDR3 DNA follows: TGTGCCAGCTCACGGACTGGGACTGAACAAGAGACCCAGTACTTC. It codes for CASSRTGTEQETQYF.

The chain couples TRBV4-3 to TRBJ1-6; no clear D gene. CDR3 length: 16 residues. V was trimmed by 3 bases and J by 7 bases, leaving 16 bases between them. Germline V gene lookup returns CDR1 LGHNA and CDR2 YSLEER. The CDR3 DNA sequence: TGCGCCAGCAGCCACTGGGCCTCAGAGGGCAATTCACCCCTCCACTTT. Translated, it gives CASSHWASEGNSPLHF.

The chain combines TRBV6-4 with TRBJ2-1; 7 bases agree with TRBD1. The germline V gene encodes CDR1 MRHNA and CDR2 SNTAGT. This CDR3 is built from 15 residues. The junction had 5 bases not matched to a gene; V was cut back by 0 bases and J by 6 bases. This chain's CDR3 is CASSDSRTGGNEQFF. CDR3 bases: TGTGCCAGCAGTGACTCTAGGACAGGTGGCAATGAGCAGTTCTTC.